This TCR beta chain was obtained from a study of T-cell reconstitution after alpha-beta-depleted transplantation in children. This CDR3 is 13 amino acids long. The germline V gene has CDR1 SGHRS and CDR2 YFSETQ. The V gene lost 4 bases and the J gene lost 3 bases, with 9 bases spanning the gap. Ten or more counts support this clonotype. Construction of the TCRbeta library involved unique molecular identifiers. TCRdb re-called the PCR reads with MiXCR, one entry per CDR3 protein. The sample has some 600,000 distinct CDR3 sequences, 15% to 20% seen once. V and J are TRBV5-1 and TRBJ2-3, with a weak D call TRBD1 (5 bases). The sequenced sample was PBMCs from the stem cell graft donor, obtained from the stem cell graft. This TCR was sampled from a human donor who donated a stem cell graft to a child with acute myeloid leukemia. CDR3 sequence: CASSDQGTDTQYF. The CDR3 coding sequence is TGCGCCAGCAGCGATCAGGGTACAGATACGCAGTATTTT.